The present T cell receptor beta chain was sequenced within a study of Tregs in tolerant kidney transplant recipients. Regarding this clone: Antigen specificity is unknown.

CFSE-labeled recipient PBMCs were cultured 5 to 7 days with irradiated graft donor PBMCs, then FACS-sorted. The CDR3 totals 13 residues. The V gene's germline CDR1 is WNHNN and CDR2 SYGVQD (reference sequence). The V gene lost 10 bases and the J gene lost 7 bases, with 20 bases spanning the gap. Assay used: immunoSEQ multiplex PCR; TCRdb lists only in-frame clones, some missing. The sample contains several thousand clones, roughly a third of which appear only once. The sequenced sample was CD8+ T cells from blood cultured with allogeneic cells, obtained before the transplant. The receptor was isolated from a human patient who received a combined kidney and bone marrow transplant. This sequence joins TRBV10-1 and TRBJ2-7; no definite D call. The CDR3 spells CATPVLGYGEQYF. The CDR3, as DNA: TGCGCCACCCCGGTACTGGGCTATGGAGAGCAGTACTTC.